This TCR beta chain was obtained from a study of cytomegalovirus exposure and HLA in healthy donors. With V trimmed by 0 bases and J by 3 bases, 5 bases remained unmatched. CDR3 size: 17 residues. Germline V gene sequence: CDR1 SGDLS, CDR2 YYNGEE. The PCR had 60 Vbeta and 13 Jbeta primers. The protocol was immunoSEQ multiplex PCR, while the TCRdb copy is restricted to in-frame clones and leaves out a portion. In the table there are about 160,000 clones, around 78% of which are singletons. The receptor was derived from a female donor in good health and CMV-seronegative. The sequenced material came from PBMCs. The V and J genes are TRBV9 and TRBJ2-4; 11 bases are a match to TRBD2. This CDR3 is CASSVGISGRVKNIQYF. As DNA, the CDR3 is TGTGCCAGCAGCGTAGGGATTAGCGGGAGGGTCAAAAACATTCAGTACTTC. Based on the CDR3 plus reference TRBV9 and TRBJ2-4, the full variable domain is DSGVTQTPKHLITATGQRVTLRCSPRSGDLSVYWYQQSLDQGLQFLIQYYNGEERAKGNILERFSAQQFPDLHSELNLSSLELGDSALYFCASSVGISGRVKNIQYFGAGTRLSVL.